A single T cell receptor (beta chain) is shown here with its context. This specimen belongs to a study of blood T cell repertoires in COVID-19. Study-wide background: Spain, Italy and the United States supplied samples that represented acute and convalescent COVID-19. From T cells, B-cell-depleted T cells, or PBMCs came the material, which was cDNA or gDNA.

During active infection, Seattle patients enrolled and were then monitored through disease. Methods used by the authors: Amplification of reference gene primers was used by the study to estimate nucleated cell counts. Some clones are missing from TCRdb's copy, which holds only in-frame ones; the method was immunoSEQ multiplex PCR. For V, J and clone size, that table is used; D and trimming come from the DNA. The table lists 100,000 to 150,000 clones, approximately 90% of them singletons. Germline V gives CDR1 MNHEY, CDR2 SVGAGI. Germline trimming cut 6 bases from V and 6 bases from J; bases unmatched to any gene: 9. The CDR3 loop spans 15 amino acids.

This chain connects TRBV6-5 to TRBJ2-2; 8 bases are shared with TRBD1. Sequencing used peripheral blood. The sequence derives from a man aged 50-59 years with COVID-19, enrolled during active disease. Written as DNA, the CDR3 is TGTGCCAGCAGGCCTATGACAGGGGCGGCCGGGGAGCTGTTTTTT. Protein product: CASRPMTGAAGELFF.